This T cell receptor beta chain was identified in a study of T cell changes during pregnancy in multiple sclerosis (dated by TCRdb to between 2017 and 2020). For context, the study as a whole: The study looked at changes in the T cell repertoire across pregnancy in women with multiple sclerosis.

Remarks on this clone: Its antigen is not yet known. The record has no base qualities; no much larger clone is one base away.

There are 17 amino acids in the CDR3, from cysteine to phenylalanine inclusive. The only DNA kept is the CDR3, 51 bases in frame from the first base. According to the germline V gene, CDR1 reads SGHTA and CDR2 reads FQGNSA. Trimming takes 5 bases from V and 4 bases from J, and the germline ends sit 21 bases apart. Libraries were prepared through the immunoSEQ multiplex PCR assay. TCRdb carries this immuneACCESS record with in-frame sequences only. Its versions omit some clonotypes, under half of them owing to an unresolved V gene in the studies checked, with the rest unexplained. The sample table lists roughly 58,000 clones, approximately 90% of them with a count of one. Of the sample, 0.15% to 0.2% falls within the top ten clones.

The source of this sequence is a female donor in good health, enrolled as a control in a pregnancy study. The chain is made from TRBV7-2 and TRBJ2-1, and perhaps TRBD2 as D gene, on 5 matching bases. Specimen: CD4+ T cells from peripheral blood mononuclear cells, collected after pregnancy. The CDR3 sequence is CASSKRSTPNSYNEQFF. In nucleotide form, the sequence is TGTGCCAGCAGCAAGCGGAGTACGCCGAATTCGTACAATGAGCAGTTCTTC.